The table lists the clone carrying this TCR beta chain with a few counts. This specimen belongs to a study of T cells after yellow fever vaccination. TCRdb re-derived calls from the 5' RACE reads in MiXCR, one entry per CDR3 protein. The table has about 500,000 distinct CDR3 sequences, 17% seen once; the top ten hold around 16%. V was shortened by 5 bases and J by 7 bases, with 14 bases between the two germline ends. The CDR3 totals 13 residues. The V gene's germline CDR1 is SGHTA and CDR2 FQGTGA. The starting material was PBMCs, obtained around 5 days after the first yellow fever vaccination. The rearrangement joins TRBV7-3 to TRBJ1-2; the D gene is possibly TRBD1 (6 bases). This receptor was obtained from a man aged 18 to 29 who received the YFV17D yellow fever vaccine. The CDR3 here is CASSLDPDSGYTF. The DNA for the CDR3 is TGTGCCAGCAGCCTCGACCCGGACAGTGGCTACACCTTC.